These 9 T cell receptor beta chains came from one sample sequenced in a study of blood T cell repertoires in COVID-19. Assay: immunoSEQ multiplex PCR; the TCRdb copy retains only in-frame clones and omits some. The sample contains about 330,000 clones, around 87% of which appear only once. The sequencing sample was made of PBMCs or T cells enriched from blood (not recorded which). Source of these receptors: a woman aged 25-40 years who had recovered from COVID-19.

This rearrangement joins TRBV7-9 to TRBJ2-5; 7 bases fit TRBD1. The CDR3 loop spans 15 amino acids. The germline gives CDR1 SEHNR, CDR2 FQNEAQ (reference sequence). V was clipped by 5 bases and J by 5 bases; unmatched bases: 11. CDR3 loop: CASSPDRAVGETQYF. The CDR3 DNA reads as TGTGCCAGCAGCCCCGACAGGGCCGTGGGCGAGACCCAGTACTTC. The complete variable domain, with remaining parts taken from reference TRBV7-9 and TRBJ2-5, reads DTGVSQNPRHKITKRGQNVTFRCDPISEHNRLYWYRQTLGQGPEFLTYFQNEAQLEKSRLLSDRFSAERPKGSFSTLEIQRTEQGDSAMYLCASSPDRAVGETQYFGPGTRLLVL.

The gene calls are TRBV30 and TRBJ2-3; TRBD2 matches at 8 bases. This CDR3 has 15 residues. The V gene end was trimmed by 0 bases and the J gene end by 7 bases; junction bases not matched to a gene: 9. Germline V gene lookup returns CDR1 GTSNPN and CDR2 SVGIG (reference sequence). DNA for the CDR3: TGTGCCTGGAGTGTCGGTCTAGCGGGCTCCAATACGCAGTATTTT. Translating gives CAWSVGLAGSNTQYF.

J is TRBJ2-2 and V is TRBV6-1, with TRBD1 matching over 10 bases. CDR1 and CDR2 from the germline V gene are MNHNS and SASEGT. The trim removed 3 bases at V and 6 bases at J, leaving 4 bases unmatched. CDR3 length equals 15 residues. CDR3 nucleotide sequence: TGTGCCAGCAGTGATCGGGACAGGGGACCCGGGGAGCTGTTTTTT. Its protein product is CASSDRDRGPGELFF.

This clone came up a few times. This chain links TRBV4-3 with TRBJ2-7; the match to TRBD1 covers 8 bases. Per the germline V gene, CDR1 is LGHNA and CDR2 is YSLEER. The V and J ends lost 0 bases and 2 bases, in that order; junction bases with no gene match: 3. This CDR3 region has 15 residues. The CDR3 DNA is TGCGCCAGCAGCCAAGATAGCAGGGGGCCCTACGAGCAGTACTTC. Protein product: CASSQDSRGPYEQYF.

The count of this clone is one. The chain has TRBV5-6 and TRBJ2-5, with TRBD2 identical over 7 bases. V shed 6 bases, J shed 7 bases, and the junction held 9 bases outside the gene matches. The CDR3 runs to 13 residues. The germline V gene has CDR1 SGHDT and CDR2 YYEEEE. CDR3 DNA sequence: TGTGCCAGCACCAAACCGGGGGAGGGGACCCAGTACTTC. Amino acids: CASTKPGEGTQYF.

CDR3 region: CSSGTPNYNEQFF. The CDR3 region has the DNA TGCAGCTCCGGGACACCAAACTACAATGAGCAGTTCTTC. This sequence joins TRBV29-1 and TRBJ2-1; TRBD1 might be the D (6 bases). CDR3 length: 13 amino acids. CDR1 is SQVTM, CDR2 ANQGSEA, per germline. Trimming removed 8 bases from V and 3 bases from J, with 14 bases in between.

This sequence joins TRBV4-2 and TRBJ1-1; the match to TRBD1 covers 7 bases. CDR3 length: 17 residues. The germline V gene encodes CDR1 LGHNA and CDR2 YNFKEQ. Trimming cost V 1 base and J 2 bases; bases outside gene matches: 10. Here the CDR3 reads CASSQGGLRQGNTEAFF. The CDR3 region has the DNA TGTGCCAGCAGCCAAGGGGGACTCCGACAGGGTAACACTGAAGCTTTCTTT.

There are a few counts of this clone. V is TRBV19 and J is TRBJ1-4; 8 positions match TRBD1. The V gene's germline CDR1 is LNHDA and CDR2 SQIVND (reference sequence). This CDR3 spans 15 amino acids. V was clipped by 5 bases and J by 7 bases; unmatched bases: 9. The CDR3 spells CASSVQGARREKLFF. The CDR3 coding sequence is TGTGCCAGTAGTGTCCAGGGGGCGCGCCGTGAAAAACTGTTTTTT. Looking up the rest from reference TRBV19 and TRBJ1-4 gives the full variable domain: DGGITQSPKYLFRKEGQNVTLSCEQNLNHDAMYWYRQDPGQGLRLIYYSQIVNDFQKGDIAEGYSVSREKKESFPLTVTSAQKNPTAFYLCASSVQGARREKLFFGSGTQLSVL.

The V and J genes are TRBV6-6 and TRBJ1-2, with a tentative D call TRBD1 (6 bases). V was clipped by 6 bases and J by 4 bases, with 18 bases between them. Germline values: CDR1 MNHNY, CDR2 SVGAGI (reference sequence). The CDR3 length is 15 residues. The CDR3, as DNA: TGTGCCAGCAGCCACCGACTCTCGGACAGCTATGGCTACACCTTC. Translating gives CASSHRLSDSYGYTF.